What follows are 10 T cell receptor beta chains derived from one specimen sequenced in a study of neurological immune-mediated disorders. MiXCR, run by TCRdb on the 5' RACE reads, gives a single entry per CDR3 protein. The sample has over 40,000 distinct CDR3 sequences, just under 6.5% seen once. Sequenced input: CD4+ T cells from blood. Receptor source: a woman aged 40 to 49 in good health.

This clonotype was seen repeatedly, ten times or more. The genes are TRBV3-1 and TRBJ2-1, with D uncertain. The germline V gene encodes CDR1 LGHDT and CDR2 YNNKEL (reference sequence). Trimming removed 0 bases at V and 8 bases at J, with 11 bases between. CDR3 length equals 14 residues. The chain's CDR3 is CASSQDVRSHEQFF. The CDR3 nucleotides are TGTGCCAGCAGCCAAGATGTTAGATCCCATGAGCAGTTCTTC.

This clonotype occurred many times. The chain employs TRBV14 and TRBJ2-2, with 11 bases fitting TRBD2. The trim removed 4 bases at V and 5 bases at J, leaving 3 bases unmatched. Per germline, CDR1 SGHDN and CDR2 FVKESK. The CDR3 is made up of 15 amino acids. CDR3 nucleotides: TGTGCCAGCAGCCGCCGACTAGCGGGGACCGGGGAGCTGTTTTTT. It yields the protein CASSRRLAGTGELFF.

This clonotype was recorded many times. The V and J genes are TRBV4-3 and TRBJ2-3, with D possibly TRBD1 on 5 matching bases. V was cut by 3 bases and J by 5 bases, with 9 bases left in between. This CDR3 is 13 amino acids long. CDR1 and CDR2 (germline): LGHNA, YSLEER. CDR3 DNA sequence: TGCGCCAGCAGCCAGGGGCACATAGATACGCAGTATTTT. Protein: CASSQGHIDTQYF.

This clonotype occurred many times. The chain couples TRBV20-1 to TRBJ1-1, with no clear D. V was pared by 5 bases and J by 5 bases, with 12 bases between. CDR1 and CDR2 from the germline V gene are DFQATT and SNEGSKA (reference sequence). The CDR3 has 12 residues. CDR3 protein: CSAGLGDTEAFF. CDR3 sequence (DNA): TGCAGTGCTGGACTCGGGGATACTGAAGCTTTCTTT.

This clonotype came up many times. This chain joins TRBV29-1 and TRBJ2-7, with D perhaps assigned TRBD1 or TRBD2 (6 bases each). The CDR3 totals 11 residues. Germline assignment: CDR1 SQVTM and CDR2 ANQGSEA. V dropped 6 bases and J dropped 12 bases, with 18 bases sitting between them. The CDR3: CSVTHREVSYF. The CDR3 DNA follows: TGCAGCGTCACACACAGGGAGGTCTCGTACTTC.

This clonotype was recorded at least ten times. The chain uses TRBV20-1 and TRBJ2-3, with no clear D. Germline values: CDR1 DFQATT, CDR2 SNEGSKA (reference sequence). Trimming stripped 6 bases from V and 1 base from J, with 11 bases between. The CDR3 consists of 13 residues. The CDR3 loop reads CSAFEQRTDTQYF. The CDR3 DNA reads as TGCAGTGCATTTGAGCAACGCACAGATACGCAGTATTTT.

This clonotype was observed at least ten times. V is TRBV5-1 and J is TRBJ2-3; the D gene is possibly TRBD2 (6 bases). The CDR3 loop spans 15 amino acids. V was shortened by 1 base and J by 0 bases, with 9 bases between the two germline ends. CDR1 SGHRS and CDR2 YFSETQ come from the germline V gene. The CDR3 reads CASSLSGRSTDTQYF. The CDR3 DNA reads TGCGCCAGCAGCTTGAGTGGGAGGAGCACAGATACGCAGTATTTT.

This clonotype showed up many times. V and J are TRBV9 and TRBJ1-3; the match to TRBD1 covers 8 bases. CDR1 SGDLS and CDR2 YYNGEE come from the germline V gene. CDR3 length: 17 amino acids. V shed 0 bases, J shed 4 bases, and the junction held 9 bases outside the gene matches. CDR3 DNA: TGTGCCAGCAGCGTAGCTCCTGCTCAGGGGGCGGGAAACACCATATATTTT. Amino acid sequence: CASSVAPAQGAGNTIYF.

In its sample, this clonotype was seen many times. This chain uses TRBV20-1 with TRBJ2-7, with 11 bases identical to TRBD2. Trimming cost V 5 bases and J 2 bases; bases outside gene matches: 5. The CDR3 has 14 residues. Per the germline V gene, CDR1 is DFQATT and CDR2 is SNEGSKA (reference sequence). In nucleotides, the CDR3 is TGCAGTGCTCCTACTAGCGGGAGCGCCTACGAGCAGTACTTC. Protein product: CSAPTSGSAYEQYF.

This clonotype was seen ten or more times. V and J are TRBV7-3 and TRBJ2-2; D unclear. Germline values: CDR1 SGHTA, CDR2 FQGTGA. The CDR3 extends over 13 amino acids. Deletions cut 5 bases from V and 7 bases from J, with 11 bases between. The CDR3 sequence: CASSPPNDGELFF. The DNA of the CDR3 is TGTGCCAGCAGCCCCCCTAATGACGGGGAGCTGTTTTTT.